A selection of T cell receptor beta chains follows, all from one sample in a study of cytomegalovirus exposure and HLA in healthy donors. Here immunoSEQ multiplex PCR was the method, and the copy in TCRdb shows in-frame clones only, minus some. Among hundreds of thousands of clones listed, 75% to 85% were seen once. Input material: PBMCs. All receptors come from a woman in her sixties or seventies in good health and CMV-seropositive. Both conserved end residues are part of each CDR3. A D gene is named only where the DNA matches it firmly. Size tells how often a clone was seen (once, few, many) or the class of an expanded clone, and some rows leave it out.

j_call v_call d_call clone_size cdr3_aa cdr3_nt
TRBJ1-5 TRBV2 TRBD1 . CASSRSGTQGDQPQHF TGTGCCAGCAGTAGAAGTGGGACACAGGGGGATCAGCCCCAGCATTTT
TRBJ1-5 TRBV10-3 TRBD1 . CAIKATGGGQPQHF TGTGCCATCAAAGCCACAGGGGGCGGTCAGCCCCAGCATTTT
TRBJ2-7 TRBV11-2 . few CASRPITPEQYF TGTGCCAGCAGGCCTATCACCCCCGAGCAGTACTTC
TRBJ2-7 TRBV7-2 . few CASSLSRTYEQYF TGTGCCAGCAGCTTGTCCAGGACCTACGAGCAGTACTTC
TRBJ1-1 TRBV6-5 . few CASSDMDSSTEAFF TGTGCCAGCAGTGACATGGACAGCAGCACTGAAGCTTTCTTT
TRBJ1-4 TRBV6-5 TRBD1 . CASSRDRSREKLFF TGTGCCAGCAGCCGGGACAGGAGCAGAGAAAAACTGTTTTTT
TRBJ2-1 TRBV11-2 . . CASSFSDFNEQFF TGTGCCAGCAGCTTTTCGGACTTCAACGAGCAGTTCTTC
TRBJ2-1 TRBV6-5 . . CASTRRSRGSAEQFF TGTGCCAGCACCAGGAGGAGCCGAGGCTCAGCTGAGCAGTTCTTC
TRBJ2-1 TRBV21-1 . . CASSIDSYNEQFF TGTGCCAGCAGCATAGACAGTTACAATGAGCAGTTCTTC
TRBJ1-1 TRBV10-1 TRBD1 few CASSRGQGGTEAFF TGCGCCAGCAGCCGCGGACAGGGAGGAACTGAAGCTTTCTTT
TRBJ1-5 TRBV7-8 . . CASSSYSNQPQHF TGTGCCAGCAGCTCGTATAGCAATCAGCCCCAGCATTTT
TRBJ1-4 TRBV19 . . CASSTSQENEKLFF TGTGCCAGTAGTACGTCCCAAGAGAATGAAAAACTGTTTTTT
TRBJ2-2 TRBV15 . . CATSRVLARGTGELFF TGTGCCACCAGCAGGGTACTAGCTAGGGGTACCGGGGAGCTGTTTTTT
TRBJ1-2 TRBV19 . few CASSHREHYGYTF TGTGCCAGTAGTCACAGGGAGCACTATGGCTACACCTTC
TRBJ2-5 TRBV15 TRBD2 . CATAVGLAGKETQYF TGTGCCACCGCAGTGGGACTAGCGGGGAAAGAGACCCAGTACTTC
TRBJ2-1 TRBV2 . . CASSWGVNEQFF TGTGCCAGCAGCTGGGGGGTTAATGAGCAGTTCTTC
TRBJ2-7 TRBV5-1 . . CASRGDQHREQYF TGCGCCAGCAGGGGAGACCAACATCGCGAGCAGTACTTC
TRBJ2-5 TRBV5-6 TRBD1 . CASSEGQGARETQYF TGTGCCAGCAGCGAAGGACAGGGGGCAAGAGAGACCCAGTACTTC
TRBJ2-7 TRBV15 . . CATSSRDSSYEQYF TGTGCCACCAGCAGCCGGGACTCATCCTACGAGCAGTACTTC
TRBJ1-1 TRBV6-1 TRBD1 few CASSATVQGAGNTEAFF TGTGCCAGCAGTGCGACGGTACAGGGGGCCGGGAACACTGAAGCTTTCTTT
TRBJ2-5 TRBV7-9 . few CASSLGAQETQYF TGTGCCAGCAGTCTAGGGGCCCAAGAGACCCAGTACTTC
TRBJ2-1 TRBV7-9 . . CASSLWSNEQFF TGTGCCAGCAGCTTATGGAGCAATGAGCAGTTCTTC
TRBJ2-1 TRBV19 . . CASSIDQGGAYNEQFF TGTGCCAGTAGTATAGATCAGGGCGGAGCCTACAATGAGCAGTTCTTC
TRBJ2-7 TRBV7-7 . . CASSPRQVLSYEQYF TGTGCCAGCAGCCCGAGACAGGTGCTCTCCTACGAGCAGTACTTC
TRBJ2-1 TRBV29-1 . . CSVDRTRSNNEQFF TGCAGCGTCGACCGGACACGTAGTAACAATGAGCAGTTCTTC
TRBJ2-1 TRBV18 . . CASSRDSFSYNEQFF TGTGCCAGCTCACGAGACAGTTTCTCCTACAATGAGCAGTTCTTC
TRBJ1-4 TRBV29-1 TRBD1 . CSASGTENEKLFF TGCAGCGCCTCCGGGACAGAAAATGAAAAACTGTTTTTT
TRBJ1-2 TRBV12-5 . . CASAPGTFYGYTF TGTGCTAGTGCCCCCGGGACTTTCTATGGCTACACCTTC
TRBJ2-7 TRBV2 TRBD1 . CASSETGDVWEQYF TGTGCCAGCAGTGAGACAGGGGACGTTTGGGAGCAGTACTTC